The rows below give T cell receptor beta chains drawn from one sample of a study of identical twins. TCRdb itself ran the 5' RACE reads through MiXCR, one entry per CDR3 protein. The data contain a few hundred thousand distinct CDR3 sequences, 9% of them singletons. Material for sequencing was naive T cells sorted from blood. The receptor set was obtained from a woman aged 45-65 years in good health. Both conserved end residues are part of each CDR3. The order of the fields is clone size, D gene, V gene, J gene, CDR3 DNA, CDR3 protein. The D gene is left open where the match is weak. Some rows mark clone size as missing; the rest say once, few, many or name a class of expanded clone.

>few|.|TRBV10-3|TRBJ2-5
TGTGCCATCAGTGTATCCAGGGGAAGGATCCAAGAGACCCAGTACTTC
CAISVSRGRIQETQYF
>.|.|TRBV14|TRBJ1-2
TGTGCCAGCAGCCAAGATCTGCGGTGGGATGGCTACACCTTC
CASSQDLRWDGYTF
>few|.|TRBV7-8|TRBJ1-5
TGTGCCAGCAGCTACACGGGCCTTTATCAGCCCCAGCATTTT
CASSYTGLYQPQHF
>few|.|TRBV29-1|TRBJ2-5
TGCTCTTTGAGGGTTCGGGAGACCCAGTACTTC
CSLRVRETQYF
>.|.|TRBV11-2|TRBJ2-3
TGTGCCAGCAGCCGATTTGGGGAGATTCCTCTAGATGACACAGATACGCAGTATTTT
CASSRFGEIPLDDTDTQYF
>few|TRBD1|TRBV5-4|TRBJ2-5
TGTGCCAGCAGCCGGACAGGGCCTTGGAAGACCCAGTACTTC
CASSRTGPWKTQYF
>many|.|TRBV29-1|TRBJ2-5
TGCAGCGGGGGGGGGCTTCAAGAGACCCAGTACTTC
CSGGGLQETQYF
>few|TRBD2|TRBV12-3/TRBV12-4|TRBJ2-2
TGTGCCAGCAGTTTCACTAGCGGGAGTTATGGGGAGCTGTTTTTT
CASSFTSGSYGELFF
>many|TRBD2|TRBV3-1|TRBJ2-5
TGTGCCAGCAGGAGACTAGCACAAGAGACCCAGTACTTC
CASRRLAQETQYF
>many|.|TRBV29-1|TRBJ1-1
TGCAGCGTTCCGGCAGGTGGTTTCACTGAAGCTTTCTTT
CSVPAGGFTEAFF
>many|.|TRBV5-1|TRBJ1-5
TGCGCCAGCAGCTCTTCGGGTGCTCAGCCCCAGCATTTT
CASSSSGAQPQHF
>many|.|TRBV14|TRBJ2-2
TGTGCCAGCAGCCCATGGGGCCCCGGGGAGCTGTTTTTT
CASSPWGPGELFF
>few|.|TRBV4-1|TRBJ2-7
TGCGCCAGCAGCCAAGGAGACAGAAGGAGCTACGAGCAGTACTTC
CASSQGDRRSYEQYF
>.|TRBD1|TRBV7-6|TRBJ2-5
TGTGCCAGCAGCTTATTCCCCCCGACAGGGGGCGGGGGGGAGACCCAGTACTTC
CASSLFPPTGGGGETQYF
>.|.|TRBV12-5|TRBJ2-5
TGTGCTAGTGGTTTAAGGACCGGGACCCTGTCAGTGGGCCAGTACTTC
CASGLRTGTLSVGQYF
>few|.|TRBV27|TRBJ1-5
TGTGCCAGCAGTCTCAGGGCGAGTCAGCCCCAGCATTTT
CASSLRASQPQHF
>.|TRBD2|TRBV19|TRBJ2-5
TGTGCCAGTAGTATCGGACTAATAGCGGGAGAGACCCAGTACTTC
CASSIGLIAGETQYF
>few|TRBD1|TRBV7-9|TRBJ2-5
TGTGCCAGCAGCTCGGACAGGTACCAAGAGACCCAGTACTTC
CASSSDRYQETQYF
>.|TRBD2|TRBV7-6|TRBJ2-1
TGTGCCAGCAGCTTTAGCGGGAACCCCTACAATGAGCAGTTCTTC
CASSFSGNPYNEQFF
>many|.|TRBV29-1|TRBJ2-3
TGCAGCGTCGCAAGAGGGGTGGGGACTAGCACAGATACGCAGTATTTT
CSVARGVGTSTDTQYF
>.|.|TRBV14|TRBJ2-1
TGTGCCAGCAGCCAAGGGAGCCCAGACGATGAGCAGTTCTTC
CASSQGSPDDEQFF
>.|TRBD1|TRBV4-1|TRBJ2-7
TGCGCCAGCAGCCTACGACAGGGGGCGAGGGACGAGCAGTACTTC
CASSLRQGARDEQYF
>few|.|TRBV7-3|TRBJ2-1
TGTGCCAGCAGCATTAGCGGAACCTCCTACAATGAGCAGTTCTTC
CASSISGTSYNEQFF
>many|.|TRBV12-3/TRBV12-4|TRBJ2-5
TGTGCCAGCAGTTTAGCGGCAGGGGGGGGGGAAGAGACCCAGTACTTC
CASSLAAGGGEETQYF
>.|TRBD1|TRBV29-1|TRBJ1-1
TGCAGCGTCCTCCCGACAGGGATGAACACTGAAGCTTTCTTT
CSVLPTGMNTEAFF
>few|.|TRBV9|TRBJ1-1
TGTGCCAGCAGCGTAGAGAAGGGACGTGGCACTGAAGCTTTCTTT
CASSVEKGRGTEAFF
>few|.|TRBV7-9|TRBJ2-7
TGTGCCAGCAGCCAAGGGACAAACGAGCAGTACTTC
CASSQGTNEQYF
>many|TRBD1|TRBV7-8|TRBJ2-6
TGTGCCAGCAGCGTAGACAGGGCGCGGTTCGGGGCCAACGTCCTGACTTTC
CASSVDRARFGANVLTF
>many|.|TRBV5-1|TRBJ1-1
TGCGCCAGCAGCCCGGGGCTGCGTACTGAAGCTTTCTTT
CASSPGLRTEAFF
>.|TRBD1|TRBV5-6|TRBJ2-2
TGTGCCAGCAGCCGGAGGAAGACAGGGCGTGCCGGGGAGCTGTTTTTT
CASSRRKTGRAGELFF
>few|TRBD2|TRBV10-2|TRBJ2-3
TGCGCCAGCAGTGAGTCGGGAGGGCTAGATACGCAGTATTTT
CASSESGGLDTQYF
>.|.|TRBV5-1|TRBJ2-7
TGCGCCAGCAGCTTCCATAACGCGGCCCGTTCCTACGAGCAGTACTTC
CASSFHNAARSYEQYF
>.|TRBD2|TRBV30|TRBJ2-1
TGTGCCCGGTTTCCCGCGGGGGACAATGAGCAGTTCTTC
CARFPAGDNEQFF
>.|.|TRBV6-5|TRBJ1-2
TGTGCCAGCCGAATGGCGGGGACGCATGGCTACACCTTC
CASRMAGTHGYTF
>many|.|TRBV10-1|TRBJ2-1
TGCGCCAGCACGGAAGCCCCTACAGGCAATGAGCAGTTCTTC
CASTEAPTGNEQFF
>few|.|TRBV20-1|TRBJ1-5
TGCAGTGCTCTGCAGGGAATCGGCAATCAGCCCCAGCATTTT
CSALQGIGNQPQHF
>.|.|TRBV20-1|TRBJ2-6
TGCAGTGCTAGAAGCCCGGGACACGGCTCTGGGGCCAACGTCCTGACTTTC
CSARSPGHGSGANVLTF
>.|TRBD1|TRBV12-3/TRBV12-4|TRBJ1-2
TGTGCCAGCTATGGACAGGACTATGGCTACACCTTC
CASYGQDYGYTF